This TCR beta chain was retrieved from a study of blood T cell repertoires in COVID-19. Turning to the study itself: T cells, B-cell-depleted T cells, or PBMCs provided the cDNA or gDNA that served as material.

The authors' processing: From reference gene primer amplification, estimates of nucleated cell counts were derived. Profiled with immunoSEQ multiplex PCR; TCRdb holds only in-frame clones, not every one. V, J and clone size are those of that table, while D and trimming were read from the DNA. The table lists around 98,000 clones, approximately 79% of them singletons. CDR1 and CDR2 from the germline V gene are MNHEY and SVGAGI. This CDR3 contains 15 residues. V shed 6 bases, J shed 3 bases, and the junction held 6 bases outside the gene matches. Sequenced material: peripheral blood. This sequence was found in a man between 65 and 79 years old with active or convalescent COVID-19. The chain employs TRBV6-5 and TRBJ2-3; 10 bases map to TRBD2. The chain's CDR3 is CASRKRGGQTDTQYF. As DNA, the CDR3 is TGTGCCAGCAGGAAGCGGGGGGGCCAGACAGATACGCAGTATTTT.